The 28 T cell receptor beta chains below all came from one sample that was sequenced in a study of blood T cell repertoires in COVID-19. Assay: immunoSEQ multiplex PCR; the TCRdb copy retains only in-frame clones and omits some. The sample records 150,000 to 200,000 clones, approximately 81% being singletons. Input material: peripheral blood. The receptors stem from a woman in her sixties or seventies with COVID-19, enrolled during active disease.

The chain recombines TRBV28 with TRBJ1-5; D possibly corresponds to TRBD1 (5 bases). CDR1 is MDHEN and CDR2 is SYDVKM in the germline V gene. The CDR3 extends over 14 amino acids. Between the trimmed V and J ends, which lost 5 bases and 5 bases, there was a span of 13 bases. In DNA form, the CDR3 reads TGTGCCAGCAGTCCCGGACACCCCGATCAGCCCCAGCATTTT. It specifies CASSPGHPDQPQHF.

Remarks on this clone: The same CDR3 also results from other DNA sequences found in this sample. This chain links TRBV5-1 with TRBJ1-5, with unresolved D. V dropped 0 bases and J dropped 2 bases, with 9 bases sitting between them. CDR1 is SGHRS and CDR2 is YFSETQ in the germline V gene. The CDR3 is 15 residues long. In nucleotides, the CDR3 is TGCGCCAGCAGCTTGGACGGAGGTGGCAATCAGCCCCAGCATTTT. Amino acids: CASSLDGGGNQPQHF. Supplemented by reference TRBV5-1 and TRBJ1-5, the full variable domain reads KAGVTQTPRYLIKTRGQQVTLSCSPISGHRSVSWYQQTPGQGLQFLFEYFSETQRNKGNFPGRFSGRQFSNSRSEMNVSTLELGDSALYLCASSLDGGGNQPQHFGDGTRLSIL.

This clone showed up just once. The J gene is TRBJ1-1, the V gene TRBV16; D may be TRBD1 (6 bases). The CDR3 is 15 residues long. CDR1 KGHSY and CDR2 FQNENV come from the germline V gene. V shed 5 bases and J shed 1 base, with 14 bases lying between them. The CDR3 loop reads CASSKTGGWNTEAFF. The CDR3 region has the DNA TGTGCCAGCAGCAAAACGGGGGGCTGGAACACTGAAGCTTTCTTT.

The rearrangement uses TRBV7-2 and TRBJ2-2, with a tentative D call TRBD1 (6 bases). With 1 base removed from V and 4 bases from J, the gap between germline ends came to 10 bases. The CDR3 length is 15 residues. The germline V gene encodes CDR1 SGHTA and CDR2 FQGNSA. The CDR3 region is CASSLVGGITGELFF. The DNA for the CDR3 is TGTGCCAGCAGCTTAGTAGGGGGTATCACCGGGGAGCTGTTTTTT.

The chain links TRBV5-1 to TRBJ2-3; TRBD2 aligns across 9 bases. From germline, CDR1 is SGHRS and CDR2 YFSETQ. J gave up 5 bases and V 2 bases, and 6 bases lay outside the gene matches. This CDR3 contains 15 residues. The CDR3 here is CASSFRLAGQDTQYF. DNA of the CDR3: TGCGCCAGCAGCTTCCGTCTAGCGGGGCAAGATACGCAGTATTTT.

V gene TRBV7-8 combines with J gene TRBJ2-1, with a tentative D call TRBD2 (5 bases). The germline V gene encodes CDR1 SGHVS and CDR2 FQNEAQ. Trimming removed 6 bases at V and 10 bases at J, with 10 bases between. The CDR3 totals 11 residues. The CDR3 loop reads CASRHRGEQFF. The CDR3, as DNA: TGTGCCAGCAGGCATCGGGGAGAGCAGTTCTTC.

In nucleotides, the CDR3 is TGTGCCAGCAGCTTAACAAACGGAGGAGAGCAGTTCTTC. This gives the protein CASSLTNGGEQFF. V usage is TRBV11-3 and J usage is TRBJ2-1, with D maybe TRBD2 (5 bases). Trimming stripped 2 bases from V and 10 bases from J, with 12 bases between. The CDR3 runs 13 residues. From germline, CDR1 is SGHNT and CDR2 YENEEA. Supplemented by reference TRBV11-3 and TRBJ2-1, the full variable domain reads EAGVVQSPRYKIIEKKQPVAFWCNPISGHNTLYWYLQNLGQGPELLIRYENEEAVDDSQLPKDRFSAERLKGVDSTLKIQPAELGDSAVYLCASSLTNGGEQFFGPGTRLTVL.

The V call is TRBV6-6, the J call TRBJ1-3; D is undetermined. The CDR3 contains 15 residues. Trimming took off 2 bases at V and 1 base at J, with 9 bases between the two ends. Germline loops: CDR1 MNHNY, CDR2 SVGAGI (reference sequence). CDR3 sequence: CASSYEGGSGNTIYF. CDR3 nucleotide sequence: TGTGCCAGCAGTTACGAGGGAGGGTCTGGAAACACCATATATTTT.

The V and J genes are TRBV5-1 and TRBJ2-1; 10 bases are a match to TRBD1. Germline V gene data show CDR1 as SGHRS and CDR2 as YFSETQ. With 3 bases clipped from V and 6 bases from J, the junction kept 6 bases outside the gene matches. The CDR3 consists of 15 residues. CDR3 sequence: CASSSGTGVSNEQFF. CDR3 bases: TGCGCCAGCAGCTCAGGGACAGGGGTCTCCAATGAGCAGTTCTTC.

This chain links TRBV18 with TRBJ1-1; no firm D call. Trimming took 3 bases from V and 0 from J, leaving 8 bases between them. The CDR3 contains 14 residues. CDR1 and CDR2 (germline): KGHSH, LQKENI. CDR3 in amino acids: CASSPKTMNTEAFF. CDR3 bases: TGTGCCAGCTCACCGAAAACTATGAACACTGAAGCTTTCTTT.

This chain links TRBV2 with TRBJ2-3; TRBD2 agrees at 10 bases. From germline, CDR1 is SNHLY and CDR2 FYNNEI. Trimming took 6 bases from V and 3 from J; bases not matched to a gene: 12. The CDR3 contains 17 residues. The CDR3 DNA is TGTGCCAGCAGGCAAGGCGGGGGACTAGCGAGGACAGATACGCAGTATTTT. Protein: CASRQGGGLARTDTQYF.

This sequence joins TRBV25-1 and TRBJ1-1; 9 nucleotides align to TRBD1. J was trimmed by 7 bases and V by 2 bases; bases with no gene match: 5. Germline lookup yields CDR1 MGHDK and CDR2 SYGVNS. The CDR3 is 14 amino acids. As DNA, the CDR3 is TGTGCCAGCAGTGAACTACAGGGGGCCGATGAAGCTTTCTTT. This encodes CASSELQGADEAFF.

The CDR3 bases are TGCAGCGTTAAGGGACTATTTCAAGAGACCCAGTACTTC. Translating it yields CSVKGLFQETQYF. The chain carries TRBV29-1 and TRBJ2-5; 7 bases agree with TRBD2. The V segment lost 5 bases and the J segment 2 bases; nucleotides outside the gene matches: 5. The length of the CDR3 is 13 residues. Germline V gene lookup returns CDR1 SQVTM and CDR2 ANQGSEA. Full variable domain (missing parts from reference TRBV29-1 and TRBJ2-5): SAVISQKPSRDICQRGTSLTIQCQVDSQVTMMFWYRQQPGQSLTLIATANQGSEATYESGFVIDKFPISRPNLTFSTLTVSNMSPEDSSIYLCSVKGLFQETQYFGPGTRLLVL.

The CDR3 loop is CASSHRADTEAFF. CDR3 in DNA: TGCGCCAGCAGCCACAGGGCTGACACTGAAGCTTTCTTT. The chain recombines TRBV10-2 with TRBJ1-1; weak D call: TRBD1 (6 bases). The germline V gene encodes CDR1 WSHSY and CDR2 SAAADI. This CDR3 is 13 amino acids long. The germline V and J ends were trimmed by 6 bases and 3 bases, with 11 bases remaining between them.

The rearrangement joins TRBV12-1 to TRBJ1-1. TRBV12-1 is a pseudogene locus. The CDR3 covers 11 residues. The CDR3 spells CASSPQRPAFF. The CDR3 DNA follows: TGTGCCAGCAGCCCGCAGAGGCCAGCTTTCTTT.

CDR3 amino acids: CASSVGLRGQGGGYTF. Here the CDR3 DNA reads TGTGCCAGCAGCGTAGGATTAAGAGGACAGGGAGGGGGCTACACCTTC. The rearrangement joins TRBV9 to TRBJ1-2; 8 bases align to TRBD1. Germline values: CDR1 SGDLS, CDR2 YYNGEE. This CDR3 is 16 amino acids long. V lost 0 bases to trimming and J lost 8 bases; unmatched junction nucleotides: 12.

The V call is TRBV10-2, the J call TRBJ2-1, with D unresolved. V was clipped by 4 bases and J by 10 bases, with 14 bases between them. CDR3 length equals 13 residues. CDR1 is WSHSY, CDR2 SAAADI, per germline. DNA of the CDR3: TGCGCCAGCAGTGCGGTAGATAGCTTCGAGCAGTTCTTC. Its translation: CASSAVDSFEQFF.

DNA of the CDR3: TGTGCCAGCAGTTCTTCCTACGTGGGAGCGGAGGAGACCCAGTACTTC. Its protein is CASSSSYVGAEETQYF. V and J are TRBV28 and TRBJ2-5; D possibly corresponds to TRBD2 (5 bases). CDR3 length: 16 residues. V dropped 4 bases and J dropped 5 bases, with 20 bases sitting between them. Germline V gene data show CDR1 as MDHEN and CDR2 as SYDVKM.

The chain joins TRBV20-1 to TRBJ2-2; 8 bases line up with TRBD2. With V trimmed by 6 bases and J by 7 bases, 1 base remained unmatched. The CDR3 has 11 amino acids. Germline CDR1 and CDR2: DFQATT and SNEGSKA (reference sequence). The CDR3, as DNA: TGCAGTGCCGGGGGGGTCGGGGAGCTGTTTTTT. It encodes CSAGGVGELFF.

J is TRBJ1-2 and V is TRBV19, with D perhaps TRBD1 (6 bases). V lost 7 bases to trimming and J lost 4 bases, with 13 bases between them. In germline, CDR1 is LNHDA, CDR2 SQIVND (reference sequence). The CDR3 runs 13 residues. The CDR3, as DNA: TGTGCCAGTAAGGGCAGGGGACCCTATGGCTACACCTTC. This encodes CASKGRGPYGYTF.

The chain recombines TRBV7-9 with TRBJ1-1, with D uncertain. V was shortened by 8 bases and J by 2 bases, with 18 bases between the two germline ends. The CDR3 is made up of 15 amino acids. Germline V gene data show CDR1 as SEHNR and CDR2 as FQNEAQ (reference sequence). CDR3 DNA: TGTGCCAGCCTACAATCGACTAACCCAAACACTGAAGCTTTCTTT. Its protein product is CASLQSTNPNTEAFF.

J is TRBJ2-4 and V is TRBV9, with D possibly matching TRBD2 (6 bases). V was clipped by 4 bases and J by 8 bases, with 16 bases between them. Germline V gene sequence: CDR1 SGDLS, CDR2 YYNGEE. The CDR3 runs to 14 residues. In nucleotides, the CDR3 is TGTGCCAGCAGCTTAGGGTGGGGAGGCGACATTCAGTACTTC. The encoded protein is CASSLGWGGDIQYF. The full variable domain, its missing parts supplied by reference TRBV9 and TRBJ2-4, is DSGVTQTPKHLITATGQRVTLRCSPRSGDLSVYWYQQSLDQGLQFLIQYYNGEERAKGNILERFSAQQFPDLHSELNLSSLELGDSALYFCASSLGWGGDIQYFGAGTRLSVL.

The table lists this clone with a count of one. The chain combines TRBV3-1 (or the pseudogene TRBV3-2) with TRBJ2-7; TRBD2 might be the D (5 bases). The CDR3 is 16 residues long. Germline values: CDR1 LGHDT, CDR2 YNNKEL (reference sequence). Trimming left V 1 base short and J 1 base short, with 14 bases between. In nucleotides, the CDR3 is TGTGCCAGCAGCCAAGTGTCCCACGGGGTTTCCTACGAGCAGTACTTC. Protein product: CASSQVSHGVSYEQYF.

The V and J genes are TRBV24-1 and TRBJ2-1; perhaps TRBD1 as D (5 bases). Trimming cost V 8 bases and J 6 bases, with 19 bases left between them. Germline CDR1 is KGHDR and CDR2 is SFDVKD. The CDR3 has 15 residues. This CDR3 is CATTDPRDRPNEQFF. The CDR3 coding sequence is TGTGCCACCACCGATCCTAGAGACAGACCCAATGAGCAGTTCTTC.

The chain combines TRBV21-1 with TRBJ2-7; whether TRBD1, the table's D call, matches the DNA was not checked. TRBV21-1 is designated a pseudogene. This CDR3 spans 18 amino acids. Here the CDR3 reads CASSGRDRGLLRWNEQYV. CDR3 in DNA: TGTGCCAGCAGCGGCCGGGACAGGGGGCTTCTTCGTTGGAACGAGCAGTACGTC.

The chain employs TRBV29-1 and TRBJ2-7; TRBD1 aligns across 7 bases. CDR1 is SQVTM, CDR2 ANQGSEA, per germline. The CDR3 runs 13 residues. Trimming removed 6 bases from V and 1 base from J; junction bases left unmatched: 6. The CDR3 region has the DNA TGCAGCGTGCGTCCGGGACAGTCCTACGAGCAGTACTTC. It encodes CSVRPGQSYEQYF.

The chain carries TRBV5-4 and TRBJ1-2, with TRBD1 matching over 7 bases. The V gene's germline CDR1 is SGHNT and CDR2 YYREEE (reference sequence). V lost 4 bases to trimming and J lost 4 bases; unmatched junction nucleotides: 4. The CDR3 has 13 residues. CDR3 sequence reads: CASSRSGGYGYTF. CDR3 nucleotide sequence: TGTGCCAGCAGCCGGTCAGGGGGCTATGGCTACACCTTC.

This rearrangement joins TRBV6-5 to TRBJ1-2; D remains ambiguous. Trimming cost V 7 bases and J 3 bases, with 12 bases left between them. The CDR3 runs 13 residues. From germline, CDR1 is MNHEY and CDR2 SVGAGI. Here the CDR3 DNA reads TGTGCCAGCACCAACCAAGGAGACTATGGCTACACCTTC. Translated, it gives CASTNQGDYGYTF.